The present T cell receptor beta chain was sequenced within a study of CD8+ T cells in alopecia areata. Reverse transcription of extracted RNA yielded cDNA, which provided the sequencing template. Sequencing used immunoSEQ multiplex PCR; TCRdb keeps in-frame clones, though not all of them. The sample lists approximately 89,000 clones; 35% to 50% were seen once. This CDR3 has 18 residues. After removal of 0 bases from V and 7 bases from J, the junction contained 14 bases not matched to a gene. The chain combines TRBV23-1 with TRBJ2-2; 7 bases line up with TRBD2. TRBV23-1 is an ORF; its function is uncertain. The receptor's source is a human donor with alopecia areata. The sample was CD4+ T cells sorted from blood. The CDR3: CASSQSSLAAQPDGELFF. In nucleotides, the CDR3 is TGCGCCAGCAGTCAATCCTCCCTAGCGGCCCAACCGGACGGGGAGCTGTTTTTT.